The source of this T cell receptor beta chain is a study of T cell repertoires in cytomegalovirus infection. Study-level points and caveats: Dominating the ex vivo response were HLA-C-restricted CMV-specific TCR beta clonotypes.

V lost 0 bases and J 3 bases, leaving 12 bases between the germline ends. Germline V lookup: CDR1 LNHNV, CDR2 YYDKDF (reference sequence). The CDR3 length is 16 residues. TCRdb analysed the reads with MiXCR anew, one entry per CDR3 protein. Among tens of thousands of distinct CDR3 sequences listed, 33% were seen once. As regards this clonotype: The antigen remains undetermined.

The source of this sequence is a human donor in good health (CMV status not recorded). Some clones in this sample may be carry-over from other donors' samples. The sequencing input was PBMCs, sequenced either directly or after in vitro stimulation (not recorded which). The chain employs TRBV15 and TRBJ2-1, with D possibly being TRBD2 (6 bases). Written as DNA, the CDR3 is TGTGCCACCAGCAGAGACCGGGTGCGGGACTACAATGAGCAGTTCTTC. It codes for CATSRDRVRDYNEQFF.